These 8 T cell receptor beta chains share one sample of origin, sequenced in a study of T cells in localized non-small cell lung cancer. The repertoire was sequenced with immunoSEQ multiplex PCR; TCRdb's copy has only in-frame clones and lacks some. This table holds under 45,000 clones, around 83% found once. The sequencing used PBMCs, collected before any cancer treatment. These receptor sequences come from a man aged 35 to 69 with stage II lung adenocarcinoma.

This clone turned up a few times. The CDR3 DNA reads TGTGCCAGCAGTGTGCTGGGCAGTATGAACACTGAAGCTTTCTTT. Translated: CASSVLGSMNTEAFF. The genes are TRBV2 and TRBJ1-1, with no clear D. Trimming shortened V by 4 bases and J by 0 bases, and 12 bases separated the two germline ends. This CDR3 has 15 amino acids. CDR1 SNHLY and CDR2 FYNNEI come from the germline V gene.

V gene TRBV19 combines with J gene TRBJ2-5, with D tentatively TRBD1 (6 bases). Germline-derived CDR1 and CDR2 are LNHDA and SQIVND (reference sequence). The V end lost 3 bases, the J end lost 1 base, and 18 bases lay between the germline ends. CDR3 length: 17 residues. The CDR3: CASSISRDMWVQETQYF. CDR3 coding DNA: TGTGCCAGTAGTATTAGCCGGGACATGTGGGTCCAAGAGACCCAGTACTTC.

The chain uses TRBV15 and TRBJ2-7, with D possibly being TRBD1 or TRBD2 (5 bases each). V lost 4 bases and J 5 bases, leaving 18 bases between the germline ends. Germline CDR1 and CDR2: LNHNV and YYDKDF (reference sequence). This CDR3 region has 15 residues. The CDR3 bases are TGTGCCACCAGCACCGGGACGGCTTCGATGAACGAGCAGTACTTC. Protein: CATSTGTASMNEQYF.

In DNA form, the CDR3 reads TGTGCCAGCAGCCAAGCCGGGACAGCCACAGATACGCAGTATTTT. Residues: CASSQAGTATDTQYF. The V and J genes are TRBV4-2 and TRBJ2-3, with 7 positions matching TRBD1. The CDR3 length is 15 residues. Germline V CDR1 and CDR2: LGHNA, YNFKEQ. Germline trimming cut 1 base from V and 2 bases from J; bases unmatched to any gene: 3.

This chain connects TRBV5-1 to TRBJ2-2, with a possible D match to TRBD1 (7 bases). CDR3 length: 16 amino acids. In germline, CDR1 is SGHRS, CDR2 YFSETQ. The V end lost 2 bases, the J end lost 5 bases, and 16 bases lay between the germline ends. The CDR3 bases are TGCGCCAGCAGCTTAAGACAGGGCCGGGGGACCGGGGAGCTGTTTTTT. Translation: CASSLRQGRGTGELFF.

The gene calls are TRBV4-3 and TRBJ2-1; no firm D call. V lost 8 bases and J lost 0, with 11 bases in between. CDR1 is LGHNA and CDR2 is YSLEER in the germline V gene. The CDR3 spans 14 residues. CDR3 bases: TGCGCCAGCTCCGTAGGTCTCTCCTACAATGAGCAGTTCTTC. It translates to CASSVGLSYNEQFF.

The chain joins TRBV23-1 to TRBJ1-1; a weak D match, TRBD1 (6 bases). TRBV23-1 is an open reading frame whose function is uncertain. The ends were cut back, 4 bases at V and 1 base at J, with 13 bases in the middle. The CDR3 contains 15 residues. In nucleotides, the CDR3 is TGCGCCAGCAGTCGATTCTGGGACAAGAACACTGAAGCTTTCTTT. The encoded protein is CASSRFWDKNTEAFF.

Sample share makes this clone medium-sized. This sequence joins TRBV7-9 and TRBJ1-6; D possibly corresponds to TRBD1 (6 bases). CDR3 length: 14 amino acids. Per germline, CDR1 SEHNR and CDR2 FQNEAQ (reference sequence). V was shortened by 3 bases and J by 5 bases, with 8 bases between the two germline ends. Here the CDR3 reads CASSFDRNNSPLHF. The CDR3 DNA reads TGTGCCAGCAGCTTTGACAGGAATAATTCACCCCTCCACTTT.